The rows below give T cell receptor beta chains drawn from one sample of a study of CD8 T cells in Susac syndrome. Via MiXCR, TCRdb re-called the immunoSEQ multiplex PCR reads, giving one row per CDR3 protein. The sample records 100,000 to 150,000 distinct CDR3 sequences, roughly 76% being singletons. What was sequenced was CD8+ T cells from PBMCs. These receptors originate from a human donor with multiple sclerosis. Each CDR3 is given with its conserved first and last residue. The D gene is left open where the match is weak. Not every row has a clone size; where given, it reads once, few, many or a size class.

TRBV6-4	NA	NA	TRBJ1-4	TGTGCCAGCAGTGCCAATAAGGGCGAAAAACTGTTTTTT	CASSANKGEKLFF
TRBV30	NA	TRBD1	TRBJ1-1	TGTGCCTGGACCCAGACAGGGTGGACTGAAGCTTTCTTT	CAWTQTGWTEAFF
TRBV5-1	NA	NA	TRBJ2-3	TGCGCCAGCAGCTACGGGGCCGGGGCTTATGAGCAGTATTTT	CASSYGAGAYEQYF
TRBV27	NA	NA	TRBJ1-1	TGTGCCAGCAGCCGCCCCGGGGGTGGCACTGAAGCTTTCTTT	CASSRPGGGTEAFF
TRBV27	NA	NA	TRBJ1-2	TGTGCCAGCAGTTTAAGAGGAGGGGGGCTTTTCTTC	CASSLRGGGLFF
TRBV19	NA	NA	TRBJ1-5	TGTGCCAGTAGTATGGGGGGTGAGTATCAGCCCCAGCATTTT	CASSMGGEYQPQHF
TRBV7-8	NA	NA	TRBJ2-3	TGTGCCAGCACCCTTTTTACCCTGGGAAACCCCACAGATACGCAGTATTTT	CASTLFTLGNPTDTQYF
TRBV7-6	NA	NA	TRBJ1-3	TGTGCCAGCAGCTTACTAGGAAACACCATATATTTT	CASSLLGNTIYF
TRBV7-9	once	NA	TRBJ1-5	TGTGCCAGCAGCTTAGGGGGAAGGGGACAGCCCCAGCATTTT	CASSLGGRGQPQHF
TRBV6-2/TRBV6-3	NA	NA	TRBJ2-1	TGTGCCAGCAGTCCCTTCTACAATGAGCAGTTCTTC	CASSPFYNEQFF
TRBV4-1	NA	NA	TRBJ1-2	TGCGCCAGCAGCCAAGGACAGGTTCCCTATGGCTACACCTTC	CASSQGQVPYGYTF
TRBV12-5	NA	NA	TRBJ2-5	TGTGCTAGTGCTCCCCGGACAGTTCAAGAGACCCAGTACTTC	CASAPRTVQETQYF
TRBV5-1	NA	TRBD1	TRBJ1-2	TGCGCCAGCAGCGCCCTGAGGGGGCGGAACTATGGCTACACCTTC	CASSALRGRNYGYTF
TRBV7-2	NA	TRBD2	TRBJ2-7	TGTGCCAGCAGCCCGACGACTAGCGGCTACGAGCAGTACTTC	CASSPTTSGYEQYF
TRBV13	few	NA	TRBJ1-1	TGTGCCAGCAGTGTTATGAGGGACACTGAAGCTTTCTTT	CASSVMRDTEAFF
TRBV9	NA	NA	TRBJ1-1	TGTGCCAGCAGCGTAGGTTATCCGAACACTGAAGCTTTCTTT	CASSVGYPNTEAFF
TRBV14	NA	NA	TRBJ2-5	TGTGCCAGCAGCCAATTCCTCACGGAAGGGACCCAGTACTTC	CASSQFLTEGTQYF
TRBV10-2	NA	TRBD2	TRBJ2-1	TGCGCCAGCAGTGAGTCGATGGGGCGGGAGGGCTACAATGAGCAGTTCTTC	CASSESMGREGYNEQFF
TRBV12-3/TRBV12-4	NA	NA	TRBJ1-3	TGTGCCAGCAGTTTACAAGGGGCCCTTAGCTCTGGAAACACCATATATTTT	CASSLQGALSSGNTIYF
TRBV7-9	NA	NA	TRBJ2-5	TGTGCCAGCAGCTTACCATACCAAGAGACCCAGTACTTC	CASSLPYQETQYF
TRBV4-1	NA	NA	TRBJ2-7	TGCGCCAGCAGCCAAGATCGGTCTTCCTACGAGCAGTACTTC	CASSQDRSSYEQYF
TRBV27	once	NA	TRBJ2-2	TGTGCCAGCAGTTTAGAGGGTATCATTAACACCGGGGAGCTGTTTTTT	CASSLEGIINTGELFF
TRBV27	NA	NA	TRBJ2-1	TGTGCCAGCAGTTTTAAGGGCAATGAGCAGTTCTTC	CASSFKGNEQFF
TRBV6-1	few	NA	TRBJ2-7	TGTGCCAGCAGACGGTGGGTCCCCCCCGAGCAGTACTTC	CASRRWVPPEQYF
TRBV19	NA	TRBD1	TRBJ1-2	TGTGCCAGTACCCAGGCACAGGGGGCGCGAGGCTACACCTTC	CASTQAQGARGYTF
TRBV5-1	NA	NA	TRBJ1-1	TGCGCCAGCAGCTCAGGACCTTTAGCAATGAACACTGAAGCTTTCTTT	CASSSGPLAMNTEAFF
TRBV12-5	NA	NA	TRBJ1-1	TGTGCTAGTGGCCCGTGGGGGGACGTCACTGAAGCTTTCTTT	CASGPWGDVTEAFF
TRBV27	NA	NA	TRBJ2-5	TGTGCCAGCAGTTTCGGGGTAGAGACCCAGTACTTC	CASSFGVETQYF
TRBV13	NA	NA	TRBJ1-6	TGTGCCAGCATGCAGGGTGGTTCACCCCTCCACTTT	CASMQGGSPLHF
TRBV6-5	NA	NA	TRBJ2-7	TGTGCCAGCAGTCAGACCCCACAGGGTATCTACGAGCAGTACTTC	CASSQTPQGIYEQYF
TRBV7-9	NA	TRBD2	TRBJ2-3	TGTGCCAGCAGCGCCCGACTAGCGGGAATCGGGGATACGCAGTATTTT	CASSARLAGIGDTQYF
TRBV20-1	NA	NA	TRBJ2-6	TGCAGTGCTAGAAAGTTCAGGTACTCTGGGGCCAACGTCCTGACTTTC	CSARKFRYSGANVLTF
TRBV27	NA	NA	TRBJ2-1	TGTGCCAGCAGTTCTGACTTAGCGGAGGAGAATGAGCAGTTCTTC	CASSSDLAEENEQFF
TRBV29-1	NA	NA	TRBJ2-7	TGCAGCGTTGGGGGGCCATACGAGCAGTACTTC	CSVGGPYEQYF
TRBV27	NA	NA	TRBJ2-5	TGTGCCAGCAGTCTCTATCCCAGCGGGGAGACCCAGTACTTC	CASSLYPSGETQYF
TRBV2	once	TRBD1	TRBJ2-5	TGTGCCAGCAATACGGACAGGGAACAAGAGACCCAGTACTTC	CASNTDREQETQYF
TRBV29-1	NA	NA	TRBJ1-1	TGCAGCGTTGCAGGTCATGAACGGTTGAACACTGAAGCTTTCTTT	CSVAGHERLNTEAFF
TRBV19	NA	NA	TRBJ1-1	TGTGCCAGCACCCATGCGGGCATGAACACTGAAGCTTTCTTT	CASTHAGMNTEAFF
TRBV10-3	once	NA	TRBJ1-1	TGTGCCATCAAGGGAACATACACTGAAGCTTTCTTT	CAIKGTYTEAFF
TRBV7-9	NA	NA	TRBJ2-1	TGTGCCAGCAGCTTCCCCCGTAAAGAGGGTGAGCAGTTCTTC	CASSFPRKEGEQFF
TRBV27	NA	NA	TRBJ1-5	TGTGCCAGCAGTGGGCTCGGGGGAGGCCAGCCCCAGCATTTT	CASSGLGGGQPQHF
TRBV20-1	NA	NA	TRBJ1-2	TGCAGTGCTAGAGATTTGGCCCTCTATGGCTACACCTTC	CSARDLALYGYTF
TRBV2	NA	NA	TRBJ1-6	TGTGCCAGCGGGGACTCGAGCTCCTATAATTCACCCCTCCACTTT	CASGDSSSYNSPLHF
TRBV11-2	NA	TRBD1	TRBJ2-4	TGTGCCAGCAGCTTTAGGGGGCAGTCCCTAGCCAAAAACATTCAGTACTTC	CASSFRGQSLAKNIQYF
TRBV7-6	NA	NA	TRBJ2-1	TGTGCCAGCAGCTTAAATCCCCCGGCTGATGAGCAGTTCTTC	CASSLNPPADEQFF
TRBV19	few	NA	TRBJ1-5	TGTGCCAGTAGTGTCCCGGGCAATCAGCCCCAGCATTTT	CASSVPGNQPQHF
TRBV28	NA	NA	TRBJ2-5	TGTGCCAGTCAGAGGTCGGGGGAGACCCAGTACTTC	CASQRSGETQYF
TRBV12-3/TRBV12-4	NA	NA	TRBJ2-3	TGTGCCAGCAGTTTAGCGCCGGGCACAGATACGCAGTATTTT	CASSLAPGTDTQYF
TRBV6-2/TRBV6-3	few	NA	TRBJ2-1	TGTGCCAGCAGTTCTATGTATGAGCAGTTCTTC	CASSSMYEQFF
TRBV29-1	NA	TRBD2	TRBJ2-1	TGCAGCGTTGAAGAGGGGACTAGGGGGGGGAGTGAGCAGTTCTTC	CSVEEGTRGGSEQFF
TRBV27	NA	NA	TRBJ2-5	TGTGCCAGCAGGCGCTATAGGCAAGAAGAGACCCAGTACTTC	CASRRYRQEETQYF